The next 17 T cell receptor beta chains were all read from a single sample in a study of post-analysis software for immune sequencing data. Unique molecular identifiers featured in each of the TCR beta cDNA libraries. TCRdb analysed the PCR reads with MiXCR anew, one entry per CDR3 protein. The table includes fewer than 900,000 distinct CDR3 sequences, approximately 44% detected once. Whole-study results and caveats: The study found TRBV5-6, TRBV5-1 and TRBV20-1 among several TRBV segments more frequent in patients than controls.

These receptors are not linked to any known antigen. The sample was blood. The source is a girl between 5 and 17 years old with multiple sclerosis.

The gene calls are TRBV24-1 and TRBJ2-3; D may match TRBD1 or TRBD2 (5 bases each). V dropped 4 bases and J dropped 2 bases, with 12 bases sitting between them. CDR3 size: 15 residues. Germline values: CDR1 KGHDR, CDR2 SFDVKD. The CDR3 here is CATSDRDVFTDTQYF. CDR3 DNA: TGTGCCACCAGTGACCGGGACGTATTCACAGATACGCAGTATTTT.

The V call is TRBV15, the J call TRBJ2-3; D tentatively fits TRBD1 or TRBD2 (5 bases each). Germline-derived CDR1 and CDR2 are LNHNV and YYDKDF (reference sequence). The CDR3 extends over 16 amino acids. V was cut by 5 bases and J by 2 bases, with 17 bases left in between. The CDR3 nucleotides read TGTGCCACCAGCTCCTCTGTGGGGGACCCCACAGATACGCAGTATTTT. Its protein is CATSSSVGDPTDTQYF.

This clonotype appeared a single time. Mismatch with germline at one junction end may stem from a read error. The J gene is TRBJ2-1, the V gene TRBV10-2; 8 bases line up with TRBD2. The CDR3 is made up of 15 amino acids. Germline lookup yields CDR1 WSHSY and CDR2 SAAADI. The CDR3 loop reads CAGSDPAGVYNEQFF. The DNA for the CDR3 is TGCGCCGGCAGTGACCCAGCGGGGGTCTACAATGAGCAGTTCTTC.

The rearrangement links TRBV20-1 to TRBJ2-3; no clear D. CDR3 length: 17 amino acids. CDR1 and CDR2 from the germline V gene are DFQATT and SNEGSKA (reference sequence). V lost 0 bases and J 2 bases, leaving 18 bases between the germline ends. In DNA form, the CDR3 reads TGCAGTGCTAGAGAGCCGGCCAGCGCAGGTCCCACAGATACGCAGTATTTT. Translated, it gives CSAREPASAGPTDTQYF.

DNA of the CDR3: TGTGCCAGCAGTTCCGTGGGGGGGGGGCTAGGGGCCTACGAGCAGTACTTC. Amino acids: CASSSVGGGLGAYEQYF. The chain combines TRBV28 with TRBJ2-5; D is possibly TRBD2 (7 bases). The assigned J gene may be wrong: the sequence end matches TRBJ2-7 better. Germline CDR1 MDHEN, CDR2 SYDVKM. The CDR3 is 17 residues long.

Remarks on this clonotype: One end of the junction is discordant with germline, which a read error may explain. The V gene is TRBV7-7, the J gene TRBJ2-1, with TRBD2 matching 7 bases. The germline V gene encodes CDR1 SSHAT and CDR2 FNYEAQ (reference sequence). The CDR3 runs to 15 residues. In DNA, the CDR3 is TGTGCTAGCAGCTTAGAAGCGGGAAATTACAATGAGCAGTTCTTC. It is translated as CASSLEAGNYNEQFF.

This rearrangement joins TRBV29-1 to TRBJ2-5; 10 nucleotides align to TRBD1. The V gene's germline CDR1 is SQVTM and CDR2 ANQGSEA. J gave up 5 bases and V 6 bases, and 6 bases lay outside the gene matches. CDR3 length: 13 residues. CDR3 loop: CSVYRTGGETQYF. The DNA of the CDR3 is TGCAGCGTATACCGGACAGGGGGGGAGACCCAGTACTTC. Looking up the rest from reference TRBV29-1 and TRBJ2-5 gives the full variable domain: SAVISQKPSRDICQRGTSLTIQCQVDSQVTMMFWYRQQPGQSLTLIATANQGSEATYESGFVIDKFPISRPNLTFSTLTVSNMSPEDSSIYLCSVYRTGGETQYFGPGTRLLVL.

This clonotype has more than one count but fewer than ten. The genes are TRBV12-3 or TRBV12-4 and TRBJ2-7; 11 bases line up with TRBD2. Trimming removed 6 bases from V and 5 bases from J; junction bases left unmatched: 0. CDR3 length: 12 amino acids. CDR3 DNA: TGTGCCAGCAGGGGACTAGCGGACGAGCAGTACTTC. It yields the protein CASRGLADEQYF.

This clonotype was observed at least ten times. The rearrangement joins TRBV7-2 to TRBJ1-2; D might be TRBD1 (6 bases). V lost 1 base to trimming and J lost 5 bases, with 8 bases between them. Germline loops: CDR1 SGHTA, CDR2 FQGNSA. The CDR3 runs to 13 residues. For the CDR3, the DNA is TGTGCCAGCAGCTTAGTACAGGGTTATGGCTACACCTTC. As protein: CASSLVQGYGYTF.

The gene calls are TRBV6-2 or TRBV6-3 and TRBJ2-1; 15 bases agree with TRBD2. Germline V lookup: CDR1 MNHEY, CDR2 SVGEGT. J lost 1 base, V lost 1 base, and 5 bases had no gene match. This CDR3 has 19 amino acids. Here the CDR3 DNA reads TGTGCCAGCAGTTACTATGGGACTAGCGGGAGGCTTTCCTACAATGAGCAGTTCTTC. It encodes CASSYYGTSGRLSYNEQFF.

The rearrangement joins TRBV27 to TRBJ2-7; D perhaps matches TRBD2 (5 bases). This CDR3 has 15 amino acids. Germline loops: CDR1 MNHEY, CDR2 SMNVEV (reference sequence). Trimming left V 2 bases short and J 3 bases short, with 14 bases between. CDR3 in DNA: TGTGCCAGCAGTTTAGGACCCGGACTGAACTACGAGCAGTACTTC. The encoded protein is CASSLGPGLNYEQYF.

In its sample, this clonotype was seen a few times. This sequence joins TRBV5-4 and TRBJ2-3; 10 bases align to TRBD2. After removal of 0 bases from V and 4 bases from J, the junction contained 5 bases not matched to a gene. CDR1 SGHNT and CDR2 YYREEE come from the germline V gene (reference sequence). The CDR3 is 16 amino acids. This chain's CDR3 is CASSLGLAGAADTQYF. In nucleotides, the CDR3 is TGTGCCAGCAGCTTGGGTCTAGCGGGGGCAGCAGATACGCAGTATTTT.

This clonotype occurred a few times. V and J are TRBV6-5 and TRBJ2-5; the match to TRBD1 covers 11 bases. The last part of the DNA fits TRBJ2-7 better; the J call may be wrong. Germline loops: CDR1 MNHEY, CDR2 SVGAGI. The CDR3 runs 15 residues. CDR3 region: CASRPGQGAFSEQYF. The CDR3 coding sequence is TGTGCCAGCAGGCCCGGACAGGGGGCGTTTTCCGAGCAGTACTTC.

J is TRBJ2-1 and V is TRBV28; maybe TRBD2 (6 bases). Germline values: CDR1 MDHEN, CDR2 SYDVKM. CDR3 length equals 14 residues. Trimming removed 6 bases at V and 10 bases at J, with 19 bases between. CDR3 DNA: TGTGCCAGCAGCCCCGGGAGTCACAAAGTCGAGCAGTTCTTC. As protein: CASSPGSHKVEQFF.

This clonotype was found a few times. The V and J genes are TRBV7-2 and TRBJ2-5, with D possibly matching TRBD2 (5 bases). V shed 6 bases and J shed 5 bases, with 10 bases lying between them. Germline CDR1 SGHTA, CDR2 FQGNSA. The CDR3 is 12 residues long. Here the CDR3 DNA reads TGTGCCAGCAGTCAAGCGGCGGAGACCCAGTACTTC. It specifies CASSQAAETQYF.

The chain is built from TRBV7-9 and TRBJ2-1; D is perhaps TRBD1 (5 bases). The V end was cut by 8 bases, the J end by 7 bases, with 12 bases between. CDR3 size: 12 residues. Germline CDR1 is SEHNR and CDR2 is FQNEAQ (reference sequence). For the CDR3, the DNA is TGTGCCAGCGACTGGCCAGGGAATGAGCAGTTCTTC. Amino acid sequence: CASDWPGNEQFF.

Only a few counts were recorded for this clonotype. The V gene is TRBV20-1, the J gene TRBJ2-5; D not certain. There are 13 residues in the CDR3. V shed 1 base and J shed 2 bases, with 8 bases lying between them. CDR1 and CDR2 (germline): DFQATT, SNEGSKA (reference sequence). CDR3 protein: CSARGAAQETQYF. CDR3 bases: TGCAGTGCTAGAGGGGCAGCGCAAGAGACCCAGTACTTC.